The source of this TCR beta chain is a study of blood T cells in healthy people across ages. A sample-barcoded 5' primer and a J-beta primer mix were used in a second PCR of roughly 7 to 12 cycles. TCRdb called the 5' RACE reads again in MiXCR, with one record for every CDR3 protein. The repertoire consists of 710,000 or so distinct CDR3 sequences, with 32% occurring once and the leading ten covering less than 20%. This clonotype was seen repeatedly, ten times or more. The extraction recovered at least 6 micrograms of total RNA per sample. The trim removed 5 bases at V and 10 bases at J, leaving 15 bases unmatched. Germline V lookup: CDR1 DFQATT, CDR2 SNEGSKA (reference sequence). The CDR3 loop spans 16 amino acids.

The chain combines TRBV20-1 with TRBJ1-6; 9 nucleotides line up with TRBD1. The clonotype originates from a woman aged 80 or over in good health. The sequencing input was blood. The CDR3: CSASPTDRGYGSPLHF. DNA for the CDR3: TGCAGTGCTTCTCCGACGGACAGGGGATATGGGTCACCCCTCCACTTT.